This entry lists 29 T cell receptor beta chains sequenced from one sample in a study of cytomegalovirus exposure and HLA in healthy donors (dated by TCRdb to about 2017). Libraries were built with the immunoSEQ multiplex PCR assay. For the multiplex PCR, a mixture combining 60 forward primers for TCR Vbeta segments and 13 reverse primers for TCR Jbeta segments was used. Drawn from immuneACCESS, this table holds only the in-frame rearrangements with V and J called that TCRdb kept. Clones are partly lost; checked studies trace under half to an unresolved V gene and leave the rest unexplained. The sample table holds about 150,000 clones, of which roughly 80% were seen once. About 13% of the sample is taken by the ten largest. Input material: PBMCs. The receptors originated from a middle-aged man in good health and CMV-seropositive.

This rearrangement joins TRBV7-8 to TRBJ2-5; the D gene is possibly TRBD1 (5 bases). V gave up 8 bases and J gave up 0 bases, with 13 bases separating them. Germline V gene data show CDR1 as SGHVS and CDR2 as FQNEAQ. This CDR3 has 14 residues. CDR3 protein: CASGLQAYQETQYF. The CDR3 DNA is TGTGCCAGCGGGCTACAGGCGTACCAAGAGACCCAGTACTTC.

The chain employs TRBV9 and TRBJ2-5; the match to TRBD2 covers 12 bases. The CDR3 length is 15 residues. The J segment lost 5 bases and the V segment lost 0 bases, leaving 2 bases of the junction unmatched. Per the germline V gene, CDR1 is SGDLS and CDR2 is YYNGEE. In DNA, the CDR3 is TGTGCCAGCAGCGTAGGGACTAGCGGGATGGAGACCCAGTACTTC. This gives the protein CASSVGTSGMETQYF.

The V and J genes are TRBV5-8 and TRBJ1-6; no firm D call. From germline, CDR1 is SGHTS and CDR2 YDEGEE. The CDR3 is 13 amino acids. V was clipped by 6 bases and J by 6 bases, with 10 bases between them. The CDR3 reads CASTRRANSPLHF. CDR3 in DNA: TGTGCCAGCACCCGGAGGGCTAATTCACCCCTCCACTTT.

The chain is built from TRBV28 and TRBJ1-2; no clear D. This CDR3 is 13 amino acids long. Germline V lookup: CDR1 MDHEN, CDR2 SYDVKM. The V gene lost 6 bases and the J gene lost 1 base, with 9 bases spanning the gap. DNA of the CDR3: TGTGCCAGCAGGATAGATCGTAACTATGGCTACACCTTC. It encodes CASRIDRNYGYTF.

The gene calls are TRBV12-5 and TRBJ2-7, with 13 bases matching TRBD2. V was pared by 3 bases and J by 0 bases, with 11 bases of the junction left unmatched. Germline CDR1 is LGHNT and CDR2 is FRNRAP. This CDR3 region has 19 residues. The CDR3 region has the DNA TGTGCTAGTGGTTTCGATCCGGGACTAGCGGGACAGAGCTCCTACGAGCAGTACTTC. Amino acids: CASGFDPGLAGQSSYEQYF.

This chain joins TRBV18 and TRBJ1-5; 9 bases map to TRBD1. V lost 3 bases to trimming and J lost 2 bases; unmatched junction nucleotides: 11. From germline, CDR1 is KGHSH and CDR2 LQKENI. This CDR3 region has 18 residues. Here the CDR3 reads CASSPPGQGRDGNQPQHF. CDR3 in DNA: TGTGCCAGCTCACCTCCGGGACAGGGCAGGGATGGCAATCAGCCCCAGCATTTT.

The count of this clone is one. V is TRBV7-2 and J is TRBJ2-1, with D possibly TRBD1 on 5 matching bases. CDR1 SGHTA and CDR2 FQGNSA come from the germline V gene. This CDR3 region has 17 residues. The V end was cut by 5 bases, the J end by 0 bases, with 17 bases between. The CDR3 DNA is TGTGCCAGCAGCCCTGTCTGGGGCCCTAGCTCCTACAATGAGCAGTTCTTC. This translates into CASSPVWGPSSYNEQFF.

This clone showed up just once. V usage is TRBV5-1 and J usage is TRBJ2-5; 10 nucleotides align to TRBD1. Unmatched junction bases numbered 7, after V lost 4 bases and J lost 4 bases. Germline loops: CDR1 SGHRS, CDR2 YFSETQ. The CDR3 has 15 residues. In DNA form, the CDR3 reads TGCGCCAGCAGCGTAGACAGGGGGCTAGGAGAGACCCAGTACTTC. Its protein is CASSVDRGLGETQYF. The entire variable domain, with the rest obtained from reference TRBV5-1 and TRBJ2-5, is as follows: KAGVTQTPRYLIKTRGQQVTLSCSPISGHRSVSWYQQTPGQGLQFLFEYFSETQRNKGNFPGRFSGRQFSNSRSEMNVSTLELGDSALYLCASSVDRGLGETQYFGPGTRLLVL.

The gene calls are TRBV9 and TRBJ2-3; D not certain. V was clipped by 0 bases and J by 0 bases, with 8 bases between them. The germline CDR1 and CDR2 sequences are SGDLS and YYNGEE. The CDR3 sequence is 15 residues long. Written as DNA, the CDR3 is TGTGCCAGCAGCGTAGACCGGTCTAGCACAGATACGCAGTATTTT. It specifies CASSVDRSSTDTQYF.

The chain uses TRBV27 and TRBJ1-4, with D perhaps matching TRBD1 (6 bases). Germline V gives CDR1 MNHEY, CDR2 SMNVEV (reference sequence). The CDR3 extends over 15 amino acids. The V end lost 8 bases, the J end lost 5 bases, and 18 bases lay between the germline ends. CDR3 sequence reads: CASSRGGADNEKLFF. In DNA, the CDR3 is TGTGCCAGCTCCCGGGGGGGGGCAGACAATGAAAAACTGTTTTTT.

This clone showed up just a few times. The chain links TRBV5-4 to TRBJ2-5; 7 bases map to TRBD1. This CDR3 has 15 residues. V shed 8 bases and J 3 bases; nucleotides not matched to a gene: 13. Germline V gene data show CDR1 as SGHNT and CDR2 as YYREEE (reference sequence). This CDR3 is CASGQVDRNEETQYF. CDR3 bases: TGTGCCAGTGGACAGGTCGACCGAAATGAAGAGACCCAGTACTTC.

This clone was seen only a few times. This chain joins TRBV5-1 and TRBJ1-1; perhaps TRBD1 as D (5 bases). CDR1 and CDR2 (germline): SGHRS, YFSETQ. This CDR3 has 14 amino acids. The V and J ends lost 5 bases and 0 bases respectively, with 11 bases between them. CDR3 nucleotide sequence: TGCGCCAGCAGAATTGACAGCATGAACACTGAAGCTTTCTTT. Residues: CASRIDSMNTEAFF.

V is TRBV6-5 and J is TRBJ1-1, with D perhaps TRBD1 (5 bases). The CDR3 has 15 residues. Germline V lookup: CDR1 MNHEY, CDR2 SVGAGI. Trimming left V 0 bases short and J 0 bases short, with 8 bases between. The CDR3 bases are TGTGCCAGCAGTTACTCGGGACTCCTGAACACTGAAGCTTTCTTT. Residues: CASSYSGLLNTEAFF.

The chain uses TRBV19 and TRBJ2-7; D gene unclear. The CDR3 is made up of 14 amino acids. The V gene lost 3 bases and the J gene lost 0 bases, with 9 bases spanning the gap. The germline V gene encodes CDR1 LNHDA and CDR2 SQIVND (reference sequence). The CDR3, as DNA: TGTGCCAGTAGTATGAGGTTGAGCTCCTACGAGCAGTACTTC. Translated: CASSMRLSSYEQYF.

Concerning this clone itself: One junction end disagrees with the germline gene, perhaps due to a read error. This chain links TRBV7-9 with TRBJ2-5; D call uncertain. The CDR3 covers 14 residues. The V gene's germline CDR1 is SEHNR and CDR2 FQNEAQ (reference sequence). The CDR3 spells CSSSPKLNQETQYF. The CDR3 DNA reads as TGTTCCAGCAGCCCCAAACTTAACCAAGAGACCCAGTACTTC.

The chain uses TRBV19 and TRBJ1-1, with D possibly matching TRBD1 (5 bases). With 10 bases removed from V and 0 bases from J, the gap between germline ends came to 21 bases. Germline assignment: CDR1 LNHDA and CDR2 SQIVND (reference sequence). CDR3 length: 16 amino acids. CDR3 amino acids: CATSGTQAALNTEAFF. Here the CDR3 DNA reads TGTGCCACCAGCGGGACGCAGGCCGCCTTGAACACTGAAGCTTTCTTT.

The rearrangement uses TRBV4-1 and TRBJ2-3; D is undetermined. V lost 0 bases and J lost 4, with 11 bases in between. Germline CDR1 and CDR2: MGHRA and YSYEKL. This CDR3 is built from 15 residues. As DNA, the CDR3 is TGCGCCAGCAGCCAAGAGGCTCACTATTCAGATACGCAGTATTTT. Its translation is CASSQEAHYSDTQYF.

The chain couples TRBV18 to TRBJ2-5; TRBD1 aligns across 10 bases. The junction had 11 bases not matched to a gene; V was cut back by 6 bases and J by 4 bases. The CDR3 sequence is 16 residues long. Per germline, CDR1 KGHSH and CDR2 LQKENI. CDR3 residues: CASSYRWDRGGETQYF. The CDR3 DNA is TGTGCCAGCTCTTACCGCTGGGACAGGGGAGGAGAGACCCAGTACTTC.

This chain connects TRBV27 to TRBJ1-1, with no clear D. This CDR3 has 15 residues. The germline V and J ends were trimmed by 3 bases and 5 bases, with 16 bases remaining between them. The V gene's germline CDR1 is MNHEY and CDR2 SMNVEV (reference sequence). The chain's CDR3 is CASSFANGRATEAFF. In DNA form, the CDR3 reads TGTGCCAGCAGTTTTGCAAATGGGAGGGCGACTGAAGCTTTCTTT.

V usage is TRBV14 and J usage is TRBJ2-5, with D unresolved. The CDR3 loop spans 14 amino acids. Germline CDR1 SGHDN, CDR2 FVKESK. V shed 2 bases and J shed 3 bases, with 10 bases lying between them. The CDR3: CASSQYEREETQYF. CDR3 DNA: TGTGCCAGCAGCCAATATGAGAGAGAAGAGACCCAGTACTTC.

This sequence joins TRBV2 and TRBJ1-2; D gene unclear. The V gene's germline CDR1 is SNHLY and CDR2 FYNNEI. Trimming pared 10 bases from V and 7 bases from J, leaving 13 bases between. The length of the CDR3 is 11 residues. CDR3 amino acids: CATFKTGGYTF. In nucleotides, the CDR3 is TGTGCCACCTTTAAGACGGGTGGCTACACCTTC.

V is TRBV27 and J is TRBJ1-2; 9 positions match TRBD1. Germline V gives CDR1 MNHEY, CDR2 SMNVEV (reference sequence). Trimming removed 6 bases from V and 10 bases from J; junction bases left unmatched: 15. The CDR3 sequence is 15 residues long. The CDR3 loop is CASRGTGISSLDYTF. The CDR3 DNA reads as TGTGCCAGCAGGGGGACAGGGATTTCTAGTTTGGACTACACCTTC.

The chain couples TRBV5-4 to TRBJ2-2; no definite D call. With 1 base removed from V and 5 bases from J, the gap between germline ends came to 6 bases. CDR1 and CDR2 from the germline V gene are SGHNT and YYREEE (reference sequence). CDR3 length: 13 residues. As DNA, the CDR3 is TGTGCCAGCAGCTTGCCAAAAACCGGGGAGCTGTTTTTT. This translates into CASSLPKTGELFF.

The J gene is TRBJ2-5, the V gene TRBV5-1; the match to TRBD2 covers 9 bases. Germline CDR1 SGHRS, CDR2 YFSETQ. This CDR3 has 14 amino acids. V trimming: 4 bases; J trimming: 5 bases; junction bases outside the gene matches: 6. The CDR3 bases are TGCGCCAGCAGCGCCGGGACTAGCTCTGAGACCCAGTACTTC. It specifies CASSAGTSSETQYF.

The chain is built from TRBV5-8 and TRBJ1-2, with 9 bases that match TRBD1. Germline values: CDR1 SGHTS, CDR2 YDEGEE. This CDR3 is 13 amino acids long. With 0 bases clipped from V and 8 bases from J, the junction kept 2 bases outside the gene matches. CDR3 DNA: TGTGCCAGCAGCTTGGACAGGGGGCTAGGCTACACCTTC. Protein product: CASSLDRGLGYTF.

The CDR3 DNA is TGTGCCAGCAGTTTTAAGGGGGATCCCCCCTATGGCTACACCTTC. This gives the protein CASSFKGDPPYGYTF. The V gene is TRBV28, the J gene TRBJ1-2; weak D call: TRBD1 (6 bases). This CDR3 is built from 15 residues. V was shortened by 3 bases and J by 4 bases, with 15 bases between the two germline ends. The germline V gene has CDR1 MDHEN and CDR2 SYDVKM.

The CDR3 DNA reads as TGTGCCAGCAGCGTAGCCTCCTCACTCGGGGATACGCAGTATTTT. Translated: CASSVASSLGDTQYF. The V gene is TRBV9, the J gene TRBJ2-3; D gene ambiguous. The CDR3 is made up of 15 amino acids. CDR1 SGDLS and CDR2 YYNGEE come from the germline V gene. The germline V and J ends were trimmed by 0 bases and 6 bases, with 14 bases remaining between them.

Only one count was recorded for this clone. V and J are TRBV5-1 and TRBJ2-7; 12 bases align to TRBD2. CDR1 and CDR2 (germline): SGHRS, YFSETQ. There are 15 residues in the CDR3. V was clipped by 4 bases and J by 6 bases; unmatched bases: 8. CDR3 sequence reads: CASSPLAGGRIEQYF. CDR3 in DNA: TGCGCCAGCAGCCCCCTAGCGGGAGGGCGAATCGAGCAGTACTTC.

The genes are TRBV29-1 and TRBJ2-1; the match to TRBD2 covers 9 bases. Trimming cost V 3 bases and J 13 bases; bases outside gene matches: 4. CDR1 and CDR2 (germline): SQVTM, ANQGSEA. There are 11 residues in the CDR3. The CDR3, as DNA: TGCAGCGTTGAGTCGCGGGAGGGTCAGTTCTTC. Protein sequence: CSVESREGQFF.